The sequence of this TCR beta chain was determined in a study of cytomegalovirus exposure and HLA in healthy donors. Study summary: Around 180 million T cells yielded some 120 million unique TCR beta sequences in earlier analysis.

The PCR used 60 Vbeta and 13 Jbeta primers. The assay was immunoSEQ multiplex PCR, and TCRdb's table has in-frame clones only and misses some. The sample has 150,000 or so clones, 80% seen once. In germline, CDR1 is SGHTS, CDR2 YDEGEE. Trimming stripped 4 bases from V and 0 bases from J, with 11 bases between. The CDR3 has 15 amino acids. Points on this clone: Its antigen is not known.

Study-wide results and caveats: TCR beta chains associated with HLA were, in a later analysis, more clonally expanded than equally common others.

The clonotype originates from a man aged 45-65 years in good health and CMV-seronegative. This chain connects TRBV5-8 to TRBJ2-1; a possible D gene is TRBD2 (6 bases). The sequencing input was PBMCs. The CDR3 DNA is TGTGCCAGCAGCCCTTGGGGGGTCTCCTACAATGAGCAGTTCTTC. Amino acids: CASSPWGVSYNEQFF.